What follows are 31 T cell receptor beta chains derived from one specimen sequenced in a study of graft-versus-host responses after intestinal transplantation. Lamina propria and intraepithelial lymphocytes were released by processing graft tissue. TCRdb keeps only in-frame clones here, not all; method: immunoSEQ multiplex PCR. This table has about 15,000 clones, under 85% appearing once. Here the sequenced sample was ileum tissue, taken about 430 days after intestinal transplant. These receptors all come from a human patient who received an intestinal transplant, so some T cells may come from the graft donor.

In its sample, this clone was seen once. CDR3 DNA: TGTGCCAGCAGCAAAGTGGGGGGACTCCAAGCTTTCTTT. This sequence encodes CASSKVGGLQAFF. The gene calls are TRBV21-1 and TRBJ1-1. TRBV21-1 is given as a pseudogene. This CDR3 is built from 13 residues.

V and J are TRBV7-2 and TRBJ1-2; D is uncertain. CDR1 and CDR2 from the germline V gene are SGHTA and FQGNSA. The V and J ends lost 2 bases and 0 bases respectively, with 7 bases between them. This CDR3 has 14 amino acids. CDR3: CASSLRLTNYGYTF. CDR3 bases: TGTGCCAGCAGCTTACGACTAACTAACTATGGCTACACCTTC.

In DNA, the CDR3 is TGTGCCAGCAGACAGGACGCCCACGAGCAGTACTTC. Translating it yields CASRQDAHEQYF. The V and J genes are TRBV2 and TRBJ2-7; TRBD1 is a possible D gene (5 bases). The CDR3 consists of 12 residues. CDR1 SNHLY and CDR2 FYNNEI come from the germline V gene. Trimming cost V 6 bases and J 5 bases, with 11 bases left between them.

The genes are TRBV27 and TRBJ2-1, with TRBD1 matching 8 bases. The CDR3 length is 14 residues. The germline V gene encodes CDR1 MNHEY and CDR2 SMNVEV (reference sequence). Unmatched junction bases numbered 4, after V lost 6 bases and J lost 3 bases. The CDR3 spells CASRTGGSYNEQFF. CDR3 bases: TGTGCCAGCAGAACAGGGGGAAGCTACAATGAGCAGTTCTTC.

The chain joins TRBV11-3 to TRBJ2-1; TRBD1 aligns across 9 bases. V lost 5 bases, J lost 4 bases, and 3 bases stayed unmatched. Germline-derived CDR1 and CDR2 are SGHNT and YENEEA. The CDR3 is 14 amino acids. CDR3 sequence (DNA): TGTGCCAGCAGCCTGACAGGGGGTTACAATGAGCAGTTCTTC. Its protein is CASSLTGGYNEQFF.

The V and J genes are TRBV28 and TRBJ2-3; 7 bases match TRBD2. From germline, CDR1 is MDHEN and CDR2 SYDVKM. The J segment lost 4 bases and the V segment lost 5 bases, leaving 15 bases of the junction unmatched. This CDR3 is 17 amino acids long. The CDR3 protein is CASSPIQRAGNPDTQYF. Here the CDR3 DNA reads TGTGCCAGCAGTCCCATCCAGAGAGCGGGAAATCCAGATACGCAGTATTTT.

The chain is built from TRBV6-6 and TRBJ1-1, with unresolved D. Germline V gene lookup returns CDR1 MNHNY and CDR2 SVGAGI (reference sequence). V gave up 6 bases and J gave up 4 bases, with 12 bases separating them. The CDR3 has 13 amino acids. In nucleotides, the CDR3 is TGTGCCAGCAGAGCGACGAGGGTCACTGAAGCTTTCTTT. Its translation: CASRATRVTEAFF.

The chain links TRBV2 to TRBJ2-7; D unclear. Germline V gene lookup returns CDR1 SNHLY and CDR2 FYNNEI. The V and J ends lost 7 bases and 0 bases respectively, with 13 bases between them. The CDR3 length is 14 residues. DNA of the CDR3: TGTGCCAGCATTGGTCAGGAGAGCTCCTACGAGCAGTACTTC. This encodes CASIGQESSYEQYF. Full variable domain (rest looked up from reference TRBV2 and TRBJ2-7): EPEVTQTPSHQVTQMGQEVILRCVPISNHLYFYWYRQILGQKVEFLVSFYNNEISEKSEIFDDQFSVERPDGSNFTLKIRSTKLEDSAMYFCASIGQESSYEQYFGPGTRLTVT.

This sequence joins TRBV6-1 and TRBJ1-6, with no clear D. The V and J ends lost 3 bases and 9 bases respectively, with 6 bases between them. Germline V lookup: CDR1 MNHNS, CDR2 SASEGT. The CDR3 consists of 12 residues. The CDR3 sequence: CASSDRGSPLHF. In DNA, the CDR3 is TGTGCCAGCAGTGATCGGGGTTCACCCCTCCACTTT.

The chain is built from TRBV5-1 and TRBJ2-7, with 7 bases that match TRBD1. V gave up 0 bases and J gave up 6 bases; unmatched junction bases: 6. The CDR3 spans 14 residues. Looked up from germline, CDR1 is SGHRS and CDR2 is YFSETQ. In nucleotides, the CDR3 is TGCGCCAGCAGCTTGGCGGGACAGTCCCCCGAGCAGTACTTC. The encoded protein is CASSLAGQSPEQYF.

The CDR3 protein is CASGWGAGTDTQYF. The CDR3 DNA sequence: TGTGCCAGCGGATGGGGGGCCGGCACAGATACGCAGTATTTT. The V gene is TRBV7-6, the J gene TRBJ2-3; D is perhaps TRBD1 or TRBD2 (6 bases each). The CDR3 spans 14 residues. Looked up from germline, CDR1 is SGHVS and CDR2 is FNYEAQ. Deletions cut 8 bases from V and 1 base from J, with 13 bases between.

The V gene is TRBV19, the J gene TRBJ1-5; D ambiguous. Germline V lookup: CDR1 LNHDA, CDR2 SQIVND (reference sequence). The CDR3 totals 15 residues. V dropped 7 bases and J dropped 4 bases, with 17 bases sitting between them. The CDR3 DNA reads TGTGCCAGTACCTTAGTTAGTTTGGGTAATCAGCCCCAGCATTTT. This translates into CASTLVSLGNQPQHF.

This clone has a handful of counts. V is TRBV19 and J is TRBJ2-4; 14 bases agree with TRBD2. The germline V gene encodes CDR1 LNHDA and CDR2 SQIVND (reference sequence). CDR3 length: 17 residues. V shed 1 base and J 2 bases; nucleotides not matched to a gene: 1. CDR3 in amino acids: CASSIGLAGGPKNIQYF. DNA of the CDR3: TGTGCCAGTAGTATAGGACTAGCGGGGGGGCCCAAAAACATTCAGTACTTC.

The chain employs TRBV2 and TRBJ2-7; D is unresolved. The V gene lost 7 bases and the J gene lost 0 bases, with 13 bases spanning the gap. The CDR3 is 14 residues long. CDR1 and CDR2 (germline): SNHLY, FYNNEI. The CDR3 loop reads CASIYDGYSYEQYF. The DNA for the CDR3 is TGTGCCAGCATTTACGACGGGTACTCCTACGAGCAGTACTTC. The full variable domain, completed using reference TRBV2 and TRBJ2-7, is EPEVTQTPSHQVTQMGQEVILRCVPISNHLYFYWYRQILGQKVEFLVSFYNNEISEKSEIFDDQFSVERPDGSNFTLKIRSTKLEDSAMYFCASIYDGYSYEQYFGPGTRLTVT.

The rearrangement uses TRBV2 and TRBJ2-1; 7 nucleotides match TRBD2. The J segment lost 8 bases and the V segment lost 2 bases, leaving 12 bases of the junction unmatched. Germline values: CDR1 SNHLY, CDR2 FYNNEI. CDR3 length: 16 residues. The chain's CDR3 is CASSEKGVAGWDEQFF. The CDR3 DNA is TGTGCCAGCAGTGAAAAAGGAGTAGCGGGCTGGGATGAGCAGTTCTTC.

As concerns this clone: Its ends do not fully match the called genes, so a read error is possible. Additional DNA sequences in this sample encode the identical CDR3. The chain has TRBV5-1 and TRBJ1-5; D ambiguous. Germline V gene lookup returns CDR1 SGHRS and CDR2 YFSETQ. CDR3 size: 17 residues. CDR3 DNA: TGCGCCAGCAGCTCTCATCAGCCCCAGTATAGCAACCAGCCCCAGCATTTT. It translates to CASSSHQPQYSNQPQHF.

The chain is built from TRBV6-6 and TRBJ2-7, with unresolved D. The germline V gene has CDR1 MNHNY and CDR2 SVGAGI (reference sequence). This CDR3 region has 14 residues. The V gene lost 4 bases and the J gene lost 2 bases, with 12 bases spanning the gap. CDR3 in DNA: TGTGCCAGCAGTTCCCGGTGGACCCCCTACGAGCAGTACTTC. It translates to CASSSRWTPYEQYF.

The V call is TRBV7-9, the J call TRBJ1-1; 10 bases agree with TRBD1. The CDR3 has 12 residues. CDR1 and CDR2 from the germline V gene are SEHNR and FQNEAQ (reference sequence). V gave up 6 bases and J gave up 11 bases; unmatched junction bases: 6. The CDR3 DNA reads TGTGCCAGCAGATCGGACAGGGGGAGGGCTTTCTTT. Translating it yields CASRSDRGRAFF.

This rearrangement joins TRBV4-1 to TRBJ1-5; no definite D call. The germline V and J ends were trimmed by 0 bases and 5 bases, with 8 bases remaining between them. Germline CDR1 reads MGHRA; CDR2 reads YSYEKL. The CDR3 is 14 residues long. The CDR3 DNA reads TGCGCCAGCAGCCAAGATCGGACGCATCAGCCCCAGCATTTT. This codes for CASSQDRTHQPQHF.

The J gene is TRBJ1-1, the V gene TRBV7-9; 9 positions agree with TRBD1. J was trimmed by 4 bases and V by 4 bases; bases with no gene match: 4. CDR1 and CDR2 (germline): SEHNR, FQNEAQ (reference sequence). This CDR3 region has 14 residues. This CDR3 is CASSWDRVGTEAFF. CDR3 nucleotides: TGTGCCAGCAGCTGGGACAGGGTGGGCACTGAAGCTTTCTTT.

The J gene is TRBJ2-3, the V gene TRBV5-6, with D unclear. Germline V gene sequence: CDR1 SGHDT, CDR2 YYEEEE. There are 14 residues in the CDR3. With 4 bases removed from V and 2 bases from J, the gap between germline ends came to 11 bases. CDR3 residues: CASSATLPTDTQYF. The CDR3 DNA is TGTGCCAGCAGCGCGACTTTACCCACAGATACGCAGTATTTT.

The rearrangement uses TRBV6-1 and TRBJ2-5; D may be TRBD2 (5 bases). The CDR3 extends over 15 amino acids. Trimming took off 5 bases at V and 5 bases at J, with 18 bases between the two ends. Germline CDR1 reads MNHNS; CDR2 reads SASEGT. The CDR3 sequence: CASSRSPSLGETQYF. In DNA form, the CDR3 reads TGTGCCAGCAGTAGAAGCCCTAGCTTGGGGGAGACCCAGTACTTC.

The chain uses TRBV5-5 and TRBJ1-1, with D unresolved. The length of the CDR3 is 13 residues. CDR1 is SGHKS and CDR2 is YYEKEE in the germline V gene (reference sequence). The V end lost 0 bases, the J end lost 4 bases, and 7 bases lay between the germline ends. This CDR3 is CASSLGPSTEAFF. DNA of the CDR3: TGTGCCAGCAGCTTGGGGCCGAGCACTGAAGCTTTCTTT.

The chain is built from TRBV19 and TRBJ2-5, with 8 bases aligning to TRBD2. CDR3 length equals 15 residues. Germline CDR1 is LNHDA and CDR2 is SQIVND (reference sequence). V shed 6 bases, J shed 0 bases, and the junction held 6 bases outside the gene matches. The CDR3 sequence: CASSRTGGYQETQYF. CDR3 in DNA: TGTGCCAGTAGCAGGACGGGGGGGTACCAAGAGACCCAGTACTTC.

This chain links TRBV7-2 with TRBJ2-5; 12 bases agree with TRBD2. Matching the DNA end better, TRBJ2-7 makes the J call doubtful. Germline CDR1 and CDR2: SGHTA and FQGNSA. The CDR3 contains 18 residues. CDR3 in amino acids: CASSLSASGGASSYEQYF. The CDR3 DNA is TGTGCCAGCAGCTTATCAGCTAGCGGGGGGGCAAGCTCCTACGAGCAGTACTTC.

The chain carries TRBV5-4 and TRBJ2-1; 9 nucleotides align to TRBD1. The CDR3 loop spans 15 amino acids. Germline values: CDR1 SGHNT, CDR2 YYREEE (reference sequence). The V gene end was trimmed by 4 bases and the J gene end by 8 bases; junction bases not matched to a gene: 10. CDR3 bases: TGTGCCAGCAGCCCGGGGGACAGGGCTTCCGATGAGCAGTTCTTC. It encodes CASSPGDRASDEQFF. Full variable domain (outside the CDR3, taken from reference TRBV5-4 and TRBJ2-1): ETGVTQSPTHLIKTRGQQVTLRCSSQSGHNTVSWYQQALGQGPQFIFQYYREEENGRGNFPPRFSGLQFPNYSSELNVNALELDDSALYLCASSPGDRASDEQFFGPGTRLTVL.

The chain couples TRBV5-1 to TRBJ2-3; D is ambiguous. Germline-derived CDR1 and CDR2 are SGHRS and YFSETQ. The CDR3 extends over 13 amino acids. V was pared by 0 bases and J by 7 bases, with 9 bases between. DNA of the CDR3: TGCGCCAGCAGCTTGGAAGGGAAATATACGCAGTATTTT. Its translation: CASSLEGKYTQYF.

The chain carries TRBV7-9 and TRBJ1-3; possibly TRBD1 for D (5 bases). V gave up 2 bases and J gave up 2 bases, with 10 bases separating them. Germline CDR1 reads SEHNR; CDR2 reads FQNEAQ (reference sequence). This CDR3 is 15 amino acids long. Here the CDR3 reads CASSLRGGAGNTIYF. CDR3 nucleotide sequence: TGTGCCAGCAGCTTACGGGGGGGAGCTGGAAACACCATATATTTT.

This CDR3 reads CASSLTASGYSSTDTQYF. The CDR3 DNA reads as TGTGCCAGCAGCTTAACGGCTAGCGGGTACTCTAGCACAGATACGCAGTATTTT. The chain combines TRBV7-3 with TRBJ2-3; 8 bases map to TRBD2. This CDR3 contains 18 residues. Germline V gene data show CDR1 as SGHTA and CDR2 as FQGTGA. V shed 0 bases and J 0 bases; nucleotides not matched to a gene: 8.

J is TRBJ2-3 and V is TRBV9; unclear D gene. This CDR3 contains 14 residues. Between the trimmed V and J ends, which lost 3 bases and 5 bases, there was a span of 13 bases. CDR1 SGDLS and CDR2 YYNGEE come from the germline V gene. For the CDR3, the DNA is TGTGCCAGCAGCGCTCCCCTGCCGCTAGATACGCAGTATTTT. Translating gives CASSAPLPLDTQYF. The full variable domain, its missing parts supplied by reference TRBV9 and TRBJ2-3, is DSGVTQTPKHLITATGQRVTLRCSPRSGDLSVYWYQQSLDQGLQFLIQYYNGEERAKGNILERFSAQQFPDLHSELNLSSLELGDSALYFCASSAPLPLDTQYFGPGTRLTVL.

This clone was picked up a small number of times. This rearrangement joins TRBV6-1 to TRBJ2-3; 10 nucleotides agree with TRBD2. J gave up 2 bases and V 7 bases, and 6 bases lay outside the gene matches. The CDR3 contains 15 residues. Germline values: CDR1 MNHNS, CDR2 SASEGT. The chain's CDR3 is CASILSGGNTDTQYF. CDR3 DNA: TGTGCCAGCATACTTAGCGGGGGGAACACAGATACGCAGTATTTT.